This TCR beta chain emerged from a study of regulatory T cells in long-lasting Graves disease listed by TCRdb under 2021. Study-wide context: Antithyroid drugs had been taken for less than 3 months by newly diagnosed Graves' disease patients. Peripheral blood TCR sequencing and RNA sequencing compared persistent Graves' disease patients with newly diagnosed Graves' disease patients. The study was conducted in China and was registered as a clinical trial. A total of around 33 samples were covered by TCR sequencing, comprising approximately 13 persistent and around 20 newly diagnosed Graves' disease patients.

In its sample, this clonotype was seen many times. There is no known antigen for this receptor. No per-base quality is available; no much larger clone lies one base away. The receptor library was made with multiplex PCR. The data were produced on an Illumina HiSeq 4000. TCR beta libraries were built with iRepertoire HTBI primers and Arm-PCR amplification of CDR3 regions. Before sequencing, the PCR products underwent gel purification. The authors processed their data as follows. Gene usage analysis of CDR3 amino acid clonotypes used the roughly 60 TRBV and some 15 TRBJ segments found across samples. COPE and FqMerger were used to merge the filtered high-quality paired reads into contigs. Contigs were aligned with BLAST to IMGT TRBV, TRBD and TRBJ reference genes, and CDR3 was defined per IMGT. Clonotypes above 0.1% frequency were classified as highly expanded clones. Repertoire diversity was measured by Shannon entropy, and V-J evenness by the Gini coefficient. A clonotype was considered public if more than one individual shared it. TCRdb trimmed public reads at Q25 via fastp, called clones via MiXCR and kept in-frame beta chains. Rows with one shared CDR3 protein collapse into an entry with the most common genes and DNA. The V and J calls come from TCRdb's annotation, not from the publication. Recorded for this sample are around 500,000 distinct CDR3 sequences; about 12% of them occurred a single time. 7.5% to 9% of the sample is held by the ten biggest clonotypes.

The paper as a whole reports these results and caveats: Sequencing and analysis were restricted to the TCR beta chain. Because the primary lesion, thyroid tissue, could not be accessed, the study looked at peripheral blood alone. Preferential use of TRBV28, TRBJ1-2 and TRBJ2-5 was observed in persistent disease, whereas TRBV20-1 and TRBJ2-1 were favored in newly diagnosed disease. Patients with persistent disease shared more public clonotypes (around 2,700) than newly diagnosed patients did (around 930). The authors acknowledged the small sample size as a limitation that may reduce accuracy. Compared with newly diagnosed patients, patients with persistent Graves' disease had lower TCR Shannon entropy and fewer highly expanded clones, which suggests clonal expansion.

The time point label on this specimen signifies: newly diagnosed GD, antithyroid drugs for less than 3 months. For both TCR sequencing and RNA sequencing, RNA was extracted from PBMCs in TRIzol. Graves' disease was diagnosed according to American Thyroid Association guidelines. Recruitment of patients was carried out at an endocrinology department in Xi'an, China. From each patient, about 9 milliliters of peripheral blood was collected into an EDTA anticoagulant tube. Ficoll Paque Plus density gradient separation was used to isolate PBMCs, and no further T cell sorting was done. An Agilent 2100 Bioanalyzer and agarose gel were used to check RNA quality, while a NanoDrop 2000 measured RNA concentration. The CDR3 holds 12 amino acids from the cysteine to the phenylalanine. Just the 36-base CDR3 DNA is kept, in frame starting at base 1. CDR1 and CDR2 are drawn from the germline V gene: SGHNT, YENEEA. V and J lose 2 bases and 6 bases, and a span of 4 bases separates them.

The same sample was also studied in work on T cells in Graves' hyperthyroidism and ophthalmopathy. In that second paper, the authors write: A patient counted as having stable Graves' hyperthyroidism if no progression to ophthalmopathy occurred over 18 months of follow-up. Hyperthyroidism patients were aged 18 to 65 years and newly diagnosed, with disease duration of less than 2 months. Any patient with an uncontrolled infection, another autoimmune disease, pregnancy or lactation was excluded. Diagnoses were based on clinical symptoms, serum thyroxine and TRAb, thyroid ultrasound and orbital computed tomography. A first-round RT-PCR of the TCR CDR3 used the HTBI primer set with the Qiagen OneStep RT-PCR kit. Blood samples also contained most of the expanded thyroid clonotypes (frequency above 0.001), which suggests that blood repertoires may reflect thyroid immune responses. In cross-validation, a model built on a 13 V-J signature told ophthalmopathy apart from stable hyperthyroidism with just under 90% sensitivity and approximately 84% specificity, and in testing the same model reached 80%/75%. During validation, the model predicted progression to ophthalmopathy a median of roughly 7.1 months ahead of onset, with more than 60% sensitivity and less than 85% specificity. To identify distinguishing TCR V-J signatures, a discovery cohort of around 100 patients was used, comprising 40 to 45 with Graves' ophthalmopathy and some 60 with stable Graves' hyperthyroidism. Prospective prediction of ophthalmopathy was tested in an independent validation cohort of 18 to 20 hyperthyroidism patients and some 17 patients who later progressed to ophthalmopathy. The 100 discovery patients were divided at random into training and test sets in a 7:3 ratio. Thyroid tissue and blood T-cell repertoires from about six Graves' hyperthyroidism patients were also compared in the study. Once sampling was done, hyperthyroidism patients were given methimazole at a starting dose of 30 mg daily, whereas ophthalmopathy patients were given high-dose intravenous methylprednisolone. Libraries were constructed in a second round of multiplex PCR, after which size selection and purification were performed. The libraries were sequenced on an Illumina HiSeq2000 using paired-end 100 bp reads. SOAPnuke was used to process the raw data, with reads discarded if the reads contained adapters or uncalled bases, had a mean Phred below 15, or lacked an exact constant-primer or identifier match. COPE v1.2.5 was used to merge high-quality paired reads, and clonotypes were defined as unique nucleotide sequences. MiTCR v1.1 was used to align the clonotypes against IMGT TRBV, TRBD and TRBJ reference segments. The analysis included only V-J combinations with a frequency above 0.0001, which together covered 99% to 99.2% of the repertoires. The TCS score was defined as the ratio of F50 (clonal expansion) to E x V (chaos), calculated using BLOSUM62-based TCRdist between CDR3 peptides within each V-J. Welch's t-statistics and random forest reduced approximately 520 V-J features to roughly 13, which were used in a naive Bayes classifier (R e1071). Sample size was not statistically predetermined, and blinding of investigators to group allocation was not performed. The paper reports TCR Vbeta CDR3 sequencing of more than 120 peripheral blood samples: around 41 ophthalmopathy, fewer than 80 hyperthyroidism and around 17 progressor patients.

This sequence originates from a woman in her 30s with Graves disease. Donor details come from another sample of the same person, matched by shared clones. The chain links TRBV11-3 with TRBJ2-2, with no confidently assigned D gene. The input for sequencing was peripheral blood mononuclear cells (PBMCs), taken at new diagnosis, from a patient treated with antithyroid drugs. The nucleotides are TGTGCCAGCAGCTTATATCCCGGGGAGCTGTTTTTT. Its protein is CASSLYPGELFF.